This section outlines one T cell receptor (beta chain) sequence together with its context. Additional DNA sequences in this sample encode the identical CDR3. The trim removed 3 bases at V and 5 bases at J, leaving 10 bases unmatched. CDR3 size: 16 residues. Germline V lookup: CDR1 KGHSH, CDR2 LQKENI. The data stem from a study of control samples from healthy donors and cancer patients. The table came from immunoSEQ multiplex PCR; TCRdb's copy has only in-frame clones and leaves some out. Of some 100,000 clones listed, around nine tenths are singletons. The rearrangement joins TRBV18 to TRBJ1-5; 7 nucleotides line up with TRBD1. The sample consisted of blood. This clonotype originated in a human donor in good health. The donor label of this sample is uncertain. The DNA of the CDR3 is TGTGCCAGCTCACCGGGCAGCAGGGGGGGGGATCAGCCCCAGCATTTT. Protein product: CASSPGSRGGDQPQHF.